This T cell receptor (beta chain) was captured by sequencing in a study of OX40 agonist ivuxolimab in advanced cancers. Across the study: Subjects had a mean age of around 60 years, with a range of roughly 20 to 79; almost 85% were male.

The germline gives CDR1 GTSNPN, CDR2 SVGIG (reference sequence). The CDR3 is 13 amino acids. Trimming left V 5 bases short and J 7 bases short, with 17 bases between. The protocol was immunoSEQ multiplex PCR, while the TCRdb copy is restricted to in-frame clones and leaves out a portion. The sample yields 70,000 or so clones, around 84% seen once. This TCR derives from an adult with an advanced solid tumor such as melanoma, head and neck, liver or kidney cancer. This chain connects TRBV30 to TRBJ1-1; maybe TRBD1 (6 bases). Sequencing used CD4+ or CD8+ T cells sorted from blood, obtained in a trial of the OX40 agonist ivuxolimab. DNA of the CDR3: TGTGCCTGGGGATGGGGGGCGTATGGTGAAGCTTTCTTT. It is translated as CAWGWGAYGEAFF.